The source of this T cell receptor (beta chain) is a study of T cell repertoires in ileal Crohn's disease. Study at large: M6 samples are neoterminal ileum biopsies from postoperative colonoscopy.

Specified time point: neoterminal ileum biopsy at postoperative endoscopy, about 6 months after surgery. Findings and caveats of the study: Compared with CD4 T cells, sorted CD8 cells carried more expanded clones. Endoscopy was done a median approximately seven months after surgery. Endoscopic recurrence occurred in every patient whose clonality exceeded 26.8%.

Sequenced by immunoSEQ multiplex PCR; TCRdb stores in-frame clones only, minus some. The sample consists of 8,500 to 13,000 clones, under 85% of them appearing once. To note about this clone: No antigen is known for it.

Germline loops: CDR1 LNHDA, CDR2 SQIVND (reference sequence). The CDR3 is 14 amino acids. Trimming removed 4 bases from V and 1 base from J, with 10 bases in between. The rearrangement joins TRBV19 to TRBJ1-2; a weak D match, TRBD1 (6 bases). This receptor was identified in an adult with Crohn's disease. Material: ileal tissue. In nucleotides, the CDR3 is TGTGCCAGTAGTACGGACAGCTTTAACTATGGCTACACCTTC. Encoded protein: CASSTDSFNYGYTF.